This section outlines one T cell receptor (beta chain) sequence together with its context. These data come from a study of blood T cell repertoires in COVID-19. Profiled with immunoSEQ multiplex PCR; TCRdb holds only in-frame clones, not every one. The sample yields about 270,000 clones, around 89% seen once. Those enrolled, adults aged 18 to 89 years, came from about two dozen US areas. Donors were grouped by their self-reported clinical history. Cohort 3 recovered donors had two negative PCRs, clearance, or symptom resolution. The CDR3 runs to 16 residues. After removal of 6 bases from V and 3 bases from J, the junction contained 10 bases not matched to a gene. Germline V lookup: CDR1 SNHLY, CDR2 FYNNEI.

This clonotype was sampled from a woman aged 18-30 years who had recovered from COVID-19. Sequenced sample: PBMCs or T cells enriched from blood (not recorded which). This sequence joins TRBV2 and TRBJ1-2, with TRBD1 matching 10 bases. CDR3 DNA: TGTGCCAGCAGCCTTGCCCCGGACAGGGGGGACTATGGCTACACCTTC. Protein product: CASSLAPDRGDYGYTF.